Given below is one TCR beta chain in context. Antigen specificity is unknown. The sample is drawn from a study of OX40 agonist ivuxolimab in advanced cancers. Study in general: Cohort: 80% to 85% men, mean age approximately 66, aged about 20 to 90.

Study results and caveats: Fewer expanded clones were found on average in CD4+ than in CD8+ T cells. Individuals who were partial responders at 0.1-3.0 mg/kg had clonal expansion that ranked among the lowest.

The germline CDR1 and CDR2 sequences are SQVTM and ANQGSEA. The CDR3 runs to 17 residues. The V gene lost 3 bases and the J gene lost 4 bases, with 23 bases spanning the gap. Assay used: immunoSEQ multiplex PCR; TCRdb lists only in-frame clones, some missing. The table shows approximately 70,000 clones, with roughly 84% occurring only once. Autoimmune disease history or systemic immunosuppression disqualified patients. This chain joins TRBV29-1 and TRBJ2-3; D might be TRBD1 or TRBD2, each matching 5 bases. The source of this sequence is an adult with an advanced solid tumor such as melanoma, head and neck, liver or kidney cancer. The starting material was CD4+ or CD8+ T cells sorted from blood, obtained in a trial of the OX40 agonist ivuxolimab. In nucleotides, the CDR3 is TGCAGCGTTGAGCGCCAGGGAGTGGATTGGATGGCAGATACGCAGTATTTT. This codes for CSVERQGVDWMADTQYF.